The rows below give T cell receptor beta chains drawn from one sample of a study of blood T cell repertoires in COVID-19. Generated by immunoSEQ multiplex PCR, the TCRdb table keeps only in-frame clones and is missing some. The sample lists under 45,000 clones; around 85% were seen once. The specimen sequenced was peripheral blood. Receptors were obtained from a man in his sixties with active or convalescent COVID-19. Both conserved end residues are part of each CDR3. A D gene is named only where the DNA matches it firmly. Clone sizes are given selectively: once, few, many, or a class where the clone is expanded.

d_call: -
clone_size: -
j_call: TRBJ2-5
v_call: TRBV5-5
cdr3_aa: CASIADTRQETQYF
cdr3_nt: TGTGCCAGCATCGCAGATACCCGCCAAGAGACCCAGTACTTC

d_call: TRBD1
clone_size: -
j_call: TRBJ1-4
v_call: TRBV29-1
cdr3_aa: CSAHRDRGWGKLFF
cdr3_nt: TGCAGCGCCCACCGGGACAGGGGGTGGGGAAAACTGTTTTTT

d_call: -
clone_size: -
j_call: TRBJ1-6
v_call: TRBV5-6
cdr3_aa: CASSFGSGDSPLHF
cdr3_nt: TGTGCCAGCAGCTTCGGGAGCGGGGACTCACCCCTCCACTTT

d_call: TRBD2
clone_size: -
j_call: TRBJ2-5
v_call: TRBV7-8
cdr3_aa: CASRALAGGQETQYF
cdr3_nt: TGTGCCAGCAGGGCACTAGCGGGGGGCCAAGAGACCCAGTACTTC

d_call: TRBD1
clone_size: -
j_call: TRBJ1-1
v_call: TRBV15
cdr3_aa: CATSRRDRTDTEAFF
cdr3_nt: TGTGCCACCAGCAGGAGGGACAGGACAGACACTGAAGCTTTCTTT

d_call: -
clone_size: once
j_call: TRBJ1-2
v_call: TRBV19
cdr3_aa: CASRPRGAVSGYTF
cdr3_nt: TGTGCCAGTAGGCCCCGGGGGGCCGTGAGTGGCTACACCTTC

d_call: -
clone_size: -
j_call: TRBJ2-1
v_call: TRBV9
cdr3_aa: CASSVDGQSYNEQFF
cdr3_nt: TGTGCCAGCAGCGTAGATGGACAGTCCTACAATGAGCAGTTCTTC

d_call: TRBD2
clone_size: -
j_call: TRBJ2-1
v_call: TRBV6-5
cdr3_aa: CASSRTSGGAEFF
cdr3_nt: TGTGCCAGCAGTCGCACTAGCGGGGGGGCTGAGTTCTTC

d_call: -
clone_size: few
j_call: TRBJ2-6
v_call: TRBV11-2
cdr3_aa: CASSTGPGANVLTF
cdr3_nt: TGTGCCAGCAGCACAGGGCCTGGGGCCAACGTCCTGACTTTC

d_call: TRBD1
clone_size: -
j_call: TRBJ2-5
v_call: TRBV6-6
cdr3_aa: CASSYGSGTGGTQYF
cdr3_nt: TGTGCCAGCAGTTATGGTTCCGGGACAGGAGGGACCCAGTACTTC

d_call: -
clone_size: few
j_call: TRBJ2-5
v_call: TRBV7-9
cdr3_aa: CASSPRGTASHQETQYF
cdr3_nt: TGTGCCAGCAGCCCTCGCGGGACGGCTTCTCATCAAGAGACCCAGTACTTC

d_call: -
clone_size: -
j_call: TRBJ2-5
v_call: TRBV5-1
cdr3_aa: CASSRTAAQETQYF
cdr3_nt: TGCGCCAGCAGCCGGACAGCAGCTCAAGAGACCCAGTACTTC

d_call: -
clone_size: -
j_call: TRBJ2-5
v_call: TRBV19
cdr3_aa: CASSPSRVQEETQYF
cdr3_nt: TGTGCCAGTAGTCCCTCCAGGGTACAAGAAGAGACCCAGTACTTC

d_call: -
clone_size: few
j_call: TRBJ1-2
v_call: TRBV10-3
cdr3_aa: CAISATQLGANYGYTF
cdr3_nt: TGTGCCATCAGTGCTACACAGTTGGGAGCTAACTATGGCTACACCTTC